The 11 T cell receptor beta chains presented below share a single source sample, sequenced in a study of regulatory and conventional T cells in RAG deficiency. Conventional CD4+ T cells were sorted from blood as CD25-low CD127-high cells. Here immunoSEQ multiplex PCR was the method, and the copy in TCRdb shows in-frame clones only, minus some. Here the sample spans 45,000 or so clones, about 87% being singletons. The data were also submitted as part of a second study, on regulatory T cells. In that study: The PCR used 52 TRBV and 13 TRBJ primers.

Sequencing was carried out using CD4+ effector T cells sorted from blood. All receptors come from a human donor in good health.

The chain recombines TRBV28 with TRBJ2-1; 9 bases align to TRBD1. The J segment lost 2 bases and the V segment lost 5 bases, leaving 7 bases of the junction unmatched. Germline V gene sequence: CDR1 MDHEN, CDR2 SYDVKM. The CDR3 loop spans 16 amino acids. The CDR3 DNA reads TGTGCCAGCAGTGGCTTTCGGACAGGGGCCTACAATGAGCAGTTCTTC. Translation: CASSGFRTGAYNEQFF.

V and J are TRBV9 and TRBJ2-7; 7 bases are shared with TRBD1. Germline CDR1 is SGDLS and CDR2 is YYNGEE. The V segment lost 5 bases and the J segment 2 bases; nucleotides outside the gene matches: 7. This CDR3 contains 14 residues. Here the CDR3 reads CASSRTGMTYEQYF. Written as DNA, the CDR3 is TGTGCCAGCAGTCGGACAGGAATGACCTACGAGCAGTACTTC.

The chain uses TRBV15 and TRBJ1-1; 12 positions agree with TRBD1. V dropped 0 bases and J dropped 5; count of bases not matched to a gene: 7. Germline lookup yields CDR1 LNHNV and CDR2 YYDKDF (reference sequence). The CDR3 extends over 17 amino acids. CDR3 nucleotide sequence: TGTGCCACCAGCAGAGAAGGGACAGGGGGCCTGAGGACTGAAGCTTTCTTT. Residues: CATSREGTGGLRTEAFF.

The chain joins TRBV2 to TRBJ1-4; D ambiguous. The germline V gene encodes CDR1 SNHLY and CDR2 FYNNEI. There are 14 residues in the CDR3. V lost 2 bases to trimming and J lost 7 bases, with 11 bases between them. CDR3 amino acids: CASSETYGGEKLFF. In DNA form, the CDR3 reads TGTGCCAGCAGTGAAACGTATGGAGGTGAAAAACTGTTTTTT.

The rearrangement uses TRBV19 and TRBJ1-1, with D perhaps matching TRBD1 (5 bases). V was trimmed by 7 bases and J by 9 bases, leaving 24 bases between them. CDR3 length: 15 residues. In germline, CDR1 is LNHDA, CDR2 SQIVND (reference sequence). For the CDR3, the DNA is TGTGCCAGTACCGAAACCGGAGGCCCCGAGGGGAAAGCTTTCTTT. Translated, it gives CASTETGGPEGKAFF.

Only one count was recorded for this clone. The CDR3 DNA reads as TGTGCCACCAGCAGAGTACAGGGCTTAGAAGCTTTCTTT. Residues: CATSRVQGLEAFF. This chain joins TRBV15 and TRBJ1-1; possibly TRBD1 for D (6 bases). The V end lost 1 base, the J end lost 8 bases, and 11 bases lay between the germline ends. In germline, CDR1 is LNHNV, CDR2 YYDKDF (reference sequence). CDR3 length: 13 residues.

J is TRBJ2-7 and V is TRBV4-2; 12 bases map to TRBD1. V was clipped by 7 bases and J by 2 bases; unmatched bases: 15. Germline V gene sequence: CDR1 LGHNA, CDR2 YNFKEQ. CDR3 length equals 18 residues. CDR3 in DNA: TGTGCCAGCACCCTTACCGGGACAGGGGGCCCCCAAGCCTACGAGCAGTACTTC. It is translated as CASTLTGTGGPQAYEQYF.

The gene calls are TRBV19 and TRBJ1-5; D is possibly TRBD1 (5 bases). In germline, CDR1 is LNHDA, CDR2 SQIVND (reference sequence). Trimming left V 5 bases short and J 7 bases short, with 15 bases between. This CDR3 has 14 residues. For the CDR3, the DNA is TGTGCCAGTAGTCCGGGACTTAGAGGGCAGCCCCAGCATTTT. Protein sequence: CASSPGLRGQPQHF.

The chain recombines TRBV6-5 with TRBJ1-4; D ambiguous. Trimming shortened V by 5 bases and J by 0 bases, and 7 bases separated the two germline ends. Germline V gene lookup returns CDR1 MNHEY and CDR2 SVGAGI. The CDR3 extends over 14 amino acids. Written as DNA, the CDR3 is TGTGCCAGCAGTCGAGCGGCAACTAATGAAAAACTGTTTTTT. Translated: CASSRAATNEKLFF.

This clone was counted only a few times. The V and J genes are TRBV6-6 and TRBJ2-7, with a weak D call TRBD1 (5 bases). The germline CDR1 and CDR2 sequences are MNHNY and SVGAGI (reference sequence). This CDR3 region has 14 residues. V shed 5 bases and J shed 1 base, with 12 bases lying between them. CDR3 loop: CASSTGPQSYEQYF. Written as DNA, the CDR3 is TGTGCCAGCAGTACAGGCCCTCAATCCTACGAGCAGTACTTC.

J is TRBJ1-2 and V is TRBV19; D is unresolved. Deletions cut 5 bases from V and 3 bases from J, with 1 base between. Germline V gene data show CDR1 as LNHDA and CDR2 as SQIVND (reference sequence). The CDR3 totals 10 residues. CDR3 in DNA: TGTGCCAGTAGTGACTATGGCTACACCTTC. Translation: CASSDYGYTF. The full variable domain, in which reference TRBV19 and TRBJ1-2 provide the parts outside the CDR3, is DGGITQSPKYLFRKEGQNVTLSCEQNLNHDAMYWYRQDPGQGLRLIYYSQIVNDFQKGDIAEGYSVSREKKESFPLTVTSAQKNPTAFYLCASSDYGYTFGSGTRLTVV.